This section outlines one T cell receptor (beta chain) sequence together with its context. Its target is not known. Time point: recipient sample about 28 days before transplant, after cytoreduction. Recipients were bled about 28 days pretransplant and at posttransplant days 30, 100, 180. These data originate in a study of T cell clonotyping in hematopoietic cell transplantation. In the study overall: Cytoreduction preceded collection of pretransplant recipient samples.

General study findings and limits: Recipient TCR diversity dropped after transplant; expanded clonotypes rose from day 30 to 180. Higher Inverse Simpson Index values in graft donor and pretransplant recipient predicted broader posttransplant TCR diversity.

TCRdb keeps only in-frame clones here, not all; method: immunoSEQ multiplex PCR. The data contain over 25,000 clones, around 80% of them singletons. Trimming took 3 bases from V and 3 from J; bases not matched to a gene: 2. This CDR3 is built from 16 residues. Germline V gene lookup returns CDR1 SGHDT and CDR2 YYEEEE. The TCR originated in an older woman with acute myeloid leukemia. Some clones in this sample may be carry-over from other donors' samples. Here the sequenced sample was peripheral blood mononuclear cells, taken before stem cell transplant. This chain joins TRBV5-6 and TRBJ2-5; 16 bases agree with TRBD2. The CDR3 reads CASSWGLAGGKETQYF. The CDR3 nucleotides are TGTGCCAGCAGCTGGGGACTAGCGGGGGGGAAAGAGACCCAGTACTTC.